Following are 9 T cell receptor beta chains from one sample sequenced in a study of T cell changes during pregnancy in multiple sclerosis. Method: immunoSEQ multiplex PCR; TCRdb's copy keeps in-frame clones and lacks some. This sample has about 75,000 clones, with 75% to 95% found just once. The starting material was CD4+ T cells from peripheral blood mononuclear cells, obtained before pregnancy. All receptors derive from a female donor with multiple sclerosis, enrolled in a pregnancy study.

The V call is TRBV11-3, the J call TRBJ2-3, with 13 bases that match TRBD2. The CDR3 runs 17 residues. Germline lookup yields CDR1 SGHNT and CDR2 YENEEA. The V segment lost 2 bases and the J segment 6 bases; nucleotides outside the gene matches: 8. CDR3 residues: CASSLRGLAGVADTQYF. The DNA for the CDR3 is TGTGCCAGCAGCTTACGTGGACTAGCGGGGGTTGCGGATACGCAGTATTTT.

The CDR3 DNA reads as TGTGCCAGCAGCTTAAATAAGAACACTGAAGCTTTCTTT. Its protein product is CASSLNKNTEAFF. This chain joins TRBV7-9 and TRBJ1-1; D uncertain. V lost 2 bases, J lost 1 base, and 5 bases lay in between. The CDR3 spans 13 residues. Germline loops: CDR1 SEHNR, CDR2 FQNEAQ (reference sequence).

This clone was seen a handful of times. The V gene is TRBV11-2, the J gene TRBJ2-3; the match to TRBD2 covers 12 bases. The length of the CDR3 is 16 residues. With 1 base clipped from V and 5 bases from J, the junction kept 4 bases outside the gene matches. The germline V gene has CDR1 SGHAT and CDR2 FQNNGV. CDR3 nucleotide sequence: TGTGCCAGCAGCTTAGGACTAGCGGGGGTTATAGATACGCAGTATTTT. It encodes CASSLGLAGVIDTQYF.

V is TRBV27 and J is TRBJ2-7; 9 bases align to TRBD1. After removal of 3 bases from V and 6 bases from J, the junction contained 12 bases not matched to a gene. The length of the CDR3 is 16 residues. Germline values: CDR1 MNHEY, CDR2 SMNVEV (reference sequence). CDR3 sequence (DNA): TGTGCCAGCAGTTTCATCCCCGGACAGGGGTTGATCGAGCAGTACTTC. Translated, it gives CASSFIPGQGLIEQYF.

CDR3 nucleotides: TGTGCCACCAGCAGAGATTTCGGGACAGCCAACTATGGCTACACCTTC. As protein: CATSRDFGTANYGYTF. The gene calls are TRBV15 and TRBJ1-2; 7 bases are a match to TRBD1. V lost 0 bases, J lost 2 bases, and 6 bases stayed unmatched. The CDR3 spans 16 residues. Germline V gene data show CDR1 as LNHNV and CDR2 as YYDKDF (reference sequence).

The gene calls are TRBV4-1 and TRBJ1-4, with D possibly being TRBD1 (5 bases). Germline values: CDR1 MGHRA, CDR2 YSYEKL. The CDR3 runs 16 residues. V lost 0 bases and J lost 8, with 16 bases in between. CDR3 sequence reads: CASSQDPPGLGEKLFF. The CDR3 DNA reads as TGCGCCAGCAGCCAAGACCCCCCAGGGCTCGGAGAAAAACTGTTTTTT.

This clone is medium-sized by share. J is TRBJ1-5 and V is TRBV6-1; D not certain. The CDR3 consists of 14 residues. CDR1 MNHNS and CDR2 SASEGT come from the germline V gene. Trimming stripped 7 bases from V and 1 base from J, with 11 bases between. Written as DNA, the CDR3 is TGTGCCAGCATGGGCCTCTTGAGCAATCAGCCCCAGCATTTT. Translated: CASMGLLSNQPQHF.

The gene calls are TRBV18 and TRBJ1-5; TRBD1 agrees at 9 bases. This CDR3 has 17 residues. Unmatched junction bases numbered 16, after V lost 6 bases and J lost 7 bases. The V gene's germline CDR1 is KGHSH and CDR2 LQKENI. CDR3 nucleotides: TGTGCCAGCTCGCGATTCTACCGGGACAGGGAGGGACAGCCCCAGCATTTT. Translation: CASSRFYRDREGQPQHF.

J is TRBJ2-3 and V is TRBV28; TRBD2 aligns across 13 bases. This CDR3 spans 17 amino acids. From germline, CDR1 is MDHEN and CDR2 SYDVKM. J was trimmed by 7 bases and V by 6 bases; bases with no gene match: 13. CDR3 region: CASRGTSGKGNQNTQYF. The CDR3 DNA reads TGTGCCAGCAGGGGGACTAGCGGGAAGGGGAACCAGAATACGCAGTATTTT.